This entry features one TCR beta chain sequence. Germline V gives CDR1 SGHAT, CDR2 FQDESV (reference sequence). The CDR3 is 15 amino acids. V lost 4 bases and J lost 0; bases outside the gene matches: 4. These data come from a study of cytomegalovirus exposure and HLA in healthy donors. Use of 60 Vbeta and 13 Jbeta primers characterized the PCR. Sequenced by immunoSEQ multiplex PCR; TCRdb stores in-frame clones only, minus some. The data show roughly 130,000 clones, roughly 84% seen once. The chain employs TRBV11-1 and TRBJ1-1; TRBD1 matches at 8 bases. The source is a girl aged 2 to 10 in good health and CMV-seronegative. The sequenced sample consisted of PBMCs. For the CDR3, the DNA is TGTGCCAGCAGCTCTAACAGGGGGATGAACACTGAAGCTTTCTTT. As protein: CASSSNRGMNTEAFF.